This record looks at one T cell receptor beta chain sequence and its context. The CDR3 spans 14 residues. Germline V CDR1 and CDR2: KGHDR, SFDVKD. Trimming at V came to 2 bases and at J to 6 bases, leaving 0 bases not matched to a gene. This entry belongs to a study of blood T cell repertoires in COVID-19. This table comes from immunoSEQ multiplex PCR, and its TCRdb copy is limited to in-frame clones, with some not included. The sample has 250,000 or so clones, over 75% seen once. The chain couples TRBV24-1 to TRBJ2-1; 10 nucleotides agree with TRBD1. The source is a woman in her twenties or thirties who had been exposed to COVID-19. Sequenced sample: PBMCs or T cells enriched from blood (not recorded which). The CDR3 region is CATSDWTGGNEQFF. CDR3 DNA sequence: TGTGCCACCAGTGATTGGACAGGGGGCAATGAGCAGTTCTTC.